This T cell receptor (beta chain) was documented in a study of blood T cell repertoires in COVID-19. Study background: COVID-19 samples collected from the United States, Italy and Spain covered acute and convalescent phases. T cells, B-cell-depleted T cells, or PBMCs provided the cDNA or gDNA that served as material.

Germline CDR1 is LNHDA and CDR2 is SQIVND (reference sequence). V lost 5 bases, J lost 0 bases, and 11 bases lay in between. The CDR3 is 15 amino acids. How the authors handled the data: Amplifying reference gene primers gave estimates of nucleated cell counts. Repertoires were generated with immunoSEQ multiplex PCR, while TCRdb's copy carries only in-frame clones and drops some. V and J calls and clone size come straight from that table; D and trimming were deduced from the DNA. The sample yields 130,000 or so clones, around 89% seen once. Sequencing was done on a sample of peripheral blood. The V and J genes are TRBV19 and TRBJ1-3; D not resolved. This TCR derives from an older man with active or convalescent COVID-19. CDR3 protein: CASSQAGYSGNTIYF. The CDR3, as DNA: TGTGCCAGTAGTCAGGCAGGTTACTCTGGAAACACCATATATTTT.